The clone carrying this T cell receptor (beta chain) was recorded a few times. Its target is not known. TCRdb redid the calling of the reads with MiXCR, one entry per CDR3 protein. The sample carries more than 400,000 distinct CDR3 sequences, roughly 29% recorded once. These data are taken from a study of T cell repertoires in cytomegalovirus infection. Study-level background: A matching HLA type, together with CMV infection, was signaled by public TCR beta signatures.

This CDR3 is built from 16 residues. Trimming removed 5 bases from V and 5 bases from J, with 19 bases in between. Points from the study as a whole: Cumulated frequencies of public TCR beta families served to identify carriers of CMV plus the relevant HLA. The ex vivo response showed dominance by HLA-C-restricted CMV-specific TCR beta clonotypes.

This sequence was found in a human donor in good health (CMV status not recorded). Some clones in this sample may be carry-over from other donors' samples. Sequencing was done on a sample of PBMCs. The chain recombines TRBV12-3 or TRBV12-4 with TRBJ2-1; weak D call: TRBD1 (5 bases). As DNA, the CDR3 is TGTGCCAGCAGTCCGACCACAGGCAATCGGAACAATGAGCAGTTCTTC. Encoded protein: CASSPTTGNRNNEQFF.